The 23 T cell receptor beta chains listed next were all sequenced from one sample in a study of shared clonotypes between healthy human individuals. Only in-frame clones appear in the TCRdb table, and some are missing; sequencing was by immunoSEQ multiplex PCR. There are about 2,500,000 clones in the sample; approximately 92% occur only once, and roughly 0.15% lies in the top ten. The sample comprised naive CD4+ T cells sorted from blood. Subset denoted: CD45RA+ positively selected. These receptor sequences come from a man between 18 and 29 years old in good health.

The chain has TRBV11-2 and TRBJ2-1; 8 nucleotides agree with TRBD2. CDR1 SGHAT and CDR2 FQNNGV come from the germline V gene. V shed 1 base and J 8 bases; nucleotides not matched to a gene: 10. CDR3 length equals 16 residues. The CDR3 DNA reads TGTGCCAGCAGCTTAGTATCGGGACTAGGGTCTCATGAGCAGTTCTTC. Amino acids: CASSLVSGLGSHEQFF. Full variable domain (remainder filled in from reference TRBV11-2 and TRBJ2-1): EAGVAQSPRYKIIEKRQSVAFWCNPISGHATLYWYQQILGQGPKLLIQFQNNGVVDDSQLPKDRFSAERLKGVDSTLKIQPAKLEDSAVYLCASSLVSGLGSHEQFFGPGTRLTVL.

The chain joins TRBV6-5 to TRBJ1-5; D is unclear. Trimming removed 2 bases from V and 6 bases from J, with 14 bases in between. The germline CDR1 and CDR2 sequences are MNHEY and SVGAGI. The CDR3 consists of 15 residues. In DNA, the CDR3 is TGTGCCAGCAGTTACGGCAGTCCCCCGGGTCAGCCCCAGCATTTT. Its translation is CASSYGSPPGQPQHF.

This chain connects TRBV27 to TRBJ2-2; 7 nucleotides match TRBD2. The CDR3 runs 18 residues. After removal of 2 bases from V and 1 base from J, the junction contained 10 bases not matched to a gene. Looked up from germline, CDR1 is MNHEY and CDR2 is SMNVEV (reference sequence). The CDR3 here is CASSLLGGRFMNTGELFF. CDR3 DNA: TGTGCCAGCAGTTTACTGGGCGGGAGATTTATGAACACCGGGGAGCTGTTTTTT.

CDR3 bases: TGTGCCATCAGCAAGACAGGGACTACCAATCAGCCCCAGCATTTT. Encoded protein: CAISKTGTTNQPQHF. The V call is TRBV6-5, the J call TRBJ1-5, with 7 nucleotides matching TRBD1. The CDR3 length is 15 residues. Germline loops: CDR1 MNHEY, CDR2 SVGAGI. J lost 3 bases, V lost 10 bases, and 12 bases had no gene match.

As to this clone: This specimen includes other DNA sequences encoding the same CDR3. This sequence joins TRBV6-6 and TRBJ2-2, with D perhaps matching TRBD1 (6 bases). CDR1 MNHNY and CDR2 SVGAGI come from the germline V gene (reference sequence). V was clipped by 4 bases and J by 5 bases, with 8 bases between them. CDR3 length: 13 residues. CDR3 in DNA: TGTGCCAGCAGTTCCCAGGGGACCGGGGAGCTGTTTTTT. Its translation is CASSSQGTGELFF.

The chain is built from TRBV7-9 and TRBJ2-1, with TRBD1 as a possible D gene (6 bases). Germline V gives CDR1 SEHNR, CDR2 FQNEAQ (reference sequence). The CDR3 spans 14 residues. V was cut by 5 bases and J by 4 bases, with 12 bases left in between. For the CDR3, the DNA is TGTGCCAGCAGCAAGTGGGACAAGTACAATGAGCAGTTCTTC. Translation gives CASSKWDKYNEQFF.

The CDR3 sequence: CATSRDYSGGSGRSVGETQYF. CDR3 in DNA: TGTGCCACCAGCAGAGATTACTCTGGAGGGAGCGGGAGGAGCGTCGGAGAGACCCAGTACTTC. The chain links TRBV15 to TRBJ2-5, with 9 bases that match TRBD2. This CDR3 comprises 21 residues. J lost 4 bases, V lost 0 bases, and 21 bases had no gene match. Germline CDR1 LNHNV, CDR2 YYDKDF (reference sequence).

This clone was seen a single time. This CDR3 reads CASSIPGDGPNIQYF. The DNA of the CDR3 is TGTGCCAGTAGTATCCCCGGAGACGGGCCAAACATTCAGTACTTC. V usage is TRBV19 and J usage is TRBJ2-4; D is unclear. The CDR3 is 15 residues long. Germline lookup yields CDR1 LNHDA and CDR2 SQIVND (reference sequence). V was trimmed by 3 bases and J by 6 bases, leaving 15 bases between them.

The chain is built from TRBV29-1 and TRBJ1-6, with TRBD1 identical over 10 bases. With 7 bases clipped from V and 10 bases from J, the junction kept 10 bases outside the gene matches. CDR1 is SQVTM, CDR2 ANQGSEA, per germline. The CDR3 runs to 14 residues. This CDR3 is CSASSGTGDSPLHF. For the CDR3, the DNA is TGCAGCGCTAGTAGTGGGACAGGGGACTCACCCCTCCACTTT.

This chain links TRBV5-4 with TRBJ2-1; TRBD1 agrees at 10 bases. Trimming at V came to 4 bases and at J to 8 bases, leaving 9 bases not matched to a gene. The CDR3 contains 15 residues. CDR1 and CDR2 (germline): SGHNT, YYREEE (reference sequence). The CDR3 coding sequence is TGTGCCAGCAGCCTGATGGGACAGGGGTACCATGAGCAGTTCTTC. Its translation is CASSLMGQGYHEQFF.

This chain connects TRBV25-1 to TRBJ2-5, with a weak D call TRBD1 (5 bases). With 3 bases removed from V and 6 bases from J, the gap between germline ends came to 14 bases. The CDR3 length is 14 residues. Germline V gives CDR1 MGHDK, CDR2 SYGVNS. The CDR3 coding sequence is TGTGCCAGCAGTGACCCCCAGGGTGGGAAGACCCAGTACTTC. This encodes CASSDPQGGKTQYF.

The CDR3 DNA reads as TGTGCCAGCAGCGTCTTGCAGGGGCGTACTGGGGCCAACGTCCTGACTTTC. It specifies CASSVLQGRTGANVLTF. V is TRBV9 and J is TRBJ2-6, with D possibly being TRBD1 (6 bases). Germline V lookup: CDR1 SGDLS, CDR2 YYNGEE. With 2 bases removed from V and 2 bases from J, the gap between germline ends came to 14 bases. This CDR3 comprises 17 residues.

This chain connects TRBV7-6 to TRBJ2-3, with a tentative D call TRBD2 (5 bases). V was cut by 5 bases and J by 2 bases, with 17 bases left in between. This CDR3 region has 16 residues. Per the germline V gene, CDR1 is SGHVS and CDR2 is FNYEAQ. DNA of the CDR3: TGTGCCAGCAGCCGAGGGCCCGCCGGCCTCACAGATACGCAGTATTTT. Its protein is CASSRGPAGLTDTQYF.

The rearrangement links TRBV27 to TRBJ1-4; unclear D gene. This CDR3 comprises 12 residues. Germline values: CDR1 MNHEY, CDR2 SMNVEV (reference sequence). The V gene lost 8 bases and the J gene lost 8 bases, with 12 bases spanning the gap. The chain's CDR3 is CASGYRVEKLFF. The CDR3 nucleotides are TGTGCCAGCGGCTACCGGGTGGAAAAACTGTTTTTT.

The V gene is TRBV20-1, the J gene TRBJ2-1, with 11 bases that match TRBD2. The CDR3 is 11 residues long. Germline trimming cut 5 bases from V and 15 bases from J; bases unmatched to any gene: 6. The germline CDR1 and CDR2 sequences are DFQATT and SNEGSKA (reference sequence). CDR3 loop: CSASLAGGPFF. The DNA of the CDR3 is TGCAGTGCTTCCTTAGCGGGAGGGCCGTTCTTC.

V and J are TRBV7-9 and TRBJ2-5, with TRBD1 matching over 7 bases. Germline V lookup: CDR1 SEHNR, CDR2 FQNEAQ (reference sequence). This CDR3 contains 13 residues. The ends lost 3 bases at V and 5 bases at J; junction bases unmatched: 3. Here the CDR3 DNA reads TGTGCCAGCAGCTTGACAGGGTACGAGACCCAGTACTTC. Its protein is CASSLTGYETQYF.

The chain combines TRBV6-5 with TRBJ1-2; the D is unclear. Trimming took off 8 bases at V and 0 bases at J, with 7 bases between the two ends. Germline loops: CDR1 MNHEY, CDR2 SVGAGI. CDR3 size: 12 residues. CDR3 protein: CASGSPNYGYTF. The CDR3, as DNA: TGTGCCAGCGGGAGCCCTAACTATGGCTACACCTTC.

As regards this clone: Sequence at one end of the junction differs from germline and may be a read error. This chain joins TRBV5-1 and TRBJ2-7, with D tentatively TRBD1 or TRBD2 (5 bases each). This CDR3 has 16 residues. Germline loops: CDR1 SGHRS, CDR2 YFSETQ. The CDR3 DNA reads as TGCGCCAGCAGCTCGAGAAACCGGGACGGCGCCTACGAGCAGTGCTTC. Amino acid sequence: CASSSRNRDGAYEQCF. Combining the CDR3 with reference TRBV5-1 and TRBJ2-7 gives the whole variable domain KAGVTQTPRYLIKTRGQQVTLSCSPISGHRSVSWYQQTPGQGLQFLFEYFSETQRNKGNFPGRFSGRQFSNSRSEMNVSTLELGDSALYLCASSSRNRDGAYEQCFGPGTRLTVT.

The chain recombines TRBV5-1 with TRBJ1-2; D is uncertain. Between the trimmed V and J ends, which lost 1 base and 8 bases, there was a span of 12 bases. CDR3 length equals 13 residues. Germline CDR1 reads SGHRS; CDR2 reads YFSETQ. The CDR3 sequence is CASSLTASEGYTF. The CDR3 DNA reads TGCGCCAGCAGCTTGACAGCGTCTGAGGGCTACACCTTC.

The chain couples TRBV10-3 to TRBJ1-2, with TRBD1 as a possible D gene (6 bases). V gave up 2 bases and J gave up 0 bases, with 16 bases separating them. This CDR3 contains 17 residues. From germline, CDR1 is ENHRY and CDR2 SYGVKD. The CDR3 sequence: CAISESEGGKANYGYTF. In DNA form, the CDR3 reads TGTGCCATCAGTGAGAGCGAAGGGGGGAAAGCTAACTATGGCTACACCTTC.

J is TRBJ1-2 and V is TRBV5-6; 7 bases fit TRBD1. CDR3 length: 14 amino acids. V shed 0 bases, J shed 3 bases, and the junction held 2 bases outside the gene matches. Per germline, CDR1 SGHDT and CDR2 YYEEEE. The DNA for the CDR3 is TGTGCCAGCAGCTTGGGAGGGACAGACTATGGCTACACCTTC. It encodes CASSLGGTDYGYTF.

Note on this clone: Different DNA sequences within this sample yield the same CDR3. V and J are TRBV6-4 and TRBJ2-1, with 9 bases that match TRBD2. CDR1 and CDR2 from the germline V gene are MRHNA and SNTAGT. V gave up 5 bases and J gave up 7 bases; unmatched junction bases: 6. The CDR3 covers 14 residues. CDR3 in amino acids: CASSIGREGNEQFF. CDR3 coding DNA: TGTGCCAGCAGTATCGGGCGGGAGGGTAATGAGCAGTTCTTC.

As to this clone: At one boundary the junction diverges from the germline segment, which might be a read error. The sample carries other DNA sequences with the same CDR3. The V gene is TRBV5-1, the J gene TRBJ2-1; no firm D call. The CDR3 runs to 12 residues. Per the germline V gene, CDR1 is SGHRS and CDR2 is YFSETQ. For the CDR3, the DNA is TGCGCCAGCAGCTTGTCCTTCAATGAGCAGTTCTTC. It codes for CASSLSFNEQFF.